This T cell receptor beta chain was profiled in a study of blood T cell repertoires in COVID-19. CDR1 is SGHRS, CDR2 YFSETQ, per germline. CDR3 length: 12 amino acids. The V and J ends lost 1 base and 4 bases respectively, with 5 bases between them. Using immunoSEQ multiplex PCR, the repertoire was profiled, and TCRdb retains in-frame clones only, with some absent. The table includes around 130,000 clones, 80% to 85% detected once. The V gene is TRBV5-1, the J gene TRBJ1-1; D is unclear. This TCR was recovered from a man aged 55 to 70 with acute or convalescent COVID-19. Specimen: peripheral blood. The CDR3 coding sequence is TGCGCCAGCAGCTTGTCTCGCACTGAAGCTTTCTTT. It codes for CASSLSRTEAFF. Full variable domain (remainder filled in from reference TRBV5-1 and TRBJ1-1): KAGVTQTPRYLIKTRGQQVTLSCSPISGHRSVSWYQQTPGQGLQFLFEYFSETQRNKGNFPGRFSGRQFSNSRSEMNVSTLELGDSALYLCASSLSRTEAFFGQGTRLTVV.